The rows below give T cell receptor beta chains drawn from one sample of a study of CD8+ T cells in alopecia areata. TCRdb keeps only in-frame clones here, not all; method: immunoSEQ multiplex PCR. The table has about 180,000 clones, about 53% seen once. The sequencing used CD8+ T cells sorted from blood, collected at week 24, from a patient treated with tofacitinib. These receptors were taken from a human donor with alopecia areata. Both conserved end residues are part of each CDR3. The D gene is left open where the match is weak. Only some rows state a clone size, as once, few, many or a class for expanded clones.

CDR3 length: 14; J gene: TRBJ1-2; clone size: NA; V gene: TRBV6-6; D gene: TRBD1; CDR3 DNA: TGCGCCAGCAGCCTTGACAGGGGGCGGAGAGGCTACACCTTC; CDR3 protein: CASSLDRGRRGYTF
CDR3 length: 16; J gene: TRBJ1-2; clone size: NA; V gene: TRBV11-3; D gene: NA; CDR3 DNA: TGTGCCAGCAGCTTAGAGGGGGGAACAGGGAGCTATGGCTACACCTTC; CDR3 protein: CASSLEGGTGSYGYTF
CDR3 length: 12; J gene: TRBJ1-2; clone size: NA; V gene: TRBV12-5; D gene: NA; CDR3 DNA: TGTGCTAGTGGTCCCCAGGGGACTGGCTACACCTTC; CDR3 protein: CASGPQGTGYTF
CDR3 length: 14; J gene: TRBJ2-7; clone size: NA; V gene: TRBV25-1; D gene: NA; CDR3 DNA: TGTGCCAGCAGTGAAATATTCAGTTCCTACGAGCAGTACTTC; CDR3 protein: CASSEIFSSYEQYF
CDR3 length: 14; J gene: TRBJ2-5; clone size: NA; V gene: TRBV27; D gene: NA; CDR3 DNA: TGTGCCAGCAGTTTATCGCGGCAGGCGGAGACCCAGTACTTC; CDR3 protein: CASSLSRQAETQYF
CDR3 length: 12; J gene: TRBJ1-1; clone size: NA; V gene: TRBV30; D gene: NA; CDR3 DNA: TGTGCCTGGAGAGGACTCAACACTGAAGCTTTCTTT; CDR3 protein: CAWRGLNTEAFF
CDR3 length: 12; J gene: TRBJ2-2; clone size: NA; V gene: TRBV7-3; D gene: NA; CDR3 DNA: TGTGCCAGCAGTCTATCTGGCGGGGAGCTGTTTTTT; CDR3 protein: CASSLSGGELFF
CDR3 length: 16; J gene: TRBJ2-5; clone size: few; V gene: TRBV6-6; D gene: TRBD2; CDR3 DNA: TGTGCCAGCAGTTACCCCAGCGGGGGGTTCCAAGAGACCCAGTACTTC; CDR3 protein: CASSYPSGGFQETQYF
CDR3 length: 14; J gene: TRBJ1-2; clone size: few; V gene: TRBV13; D gene: TRBD1; CDR3 DNA: TGTGCCAGCAGCTTAGGACGGGACAGGGACGGCTACACCTTC; CDR3 protein: CASSLGRDRDGYTF
CDR3 length: 10; J gene: TRBJ2-3; clone size: NA; V gene: TRBV25-1; D gene: NA; CDR3 DNA: TGTGCCAGCGGATCAGATACGCAGTATTTT; CDR3 protein: CASGSDTQYF
CDR3 length: 15; J gene: TRBJ2-3; clone size: once; V gene: TRBV2; D gene: TRBD1; CDR3 DNA: TGTGCCAGCAAAAGCTGGGGACAGAGCACAGATACGCAGTATTTT; CDR3 protein: CASKSWGQSTDTQYF
CDR3 length: 14; J gene: TRBJ1-6; clone size: NA; V gene: TRBV11-2; D gene: NA; CDR3 DNA: TGTGCCAGCAGCTTAGCCCCCTATAATTCACCCCTCCACTTT; CDR3 protein: CASSLAPYNSPLHF
CDR3 length: 13; J gene: TRBJ1-1; clone size: few; V gene: TRBV27; D gene: NA; CDR3 DNA: TGTGCCAGCAGGGGAGCTACAGGGCCTGAAGCTTTCTTT; CDR3 protein: CASRGATGPEAFF
CDR3 length: 13; J gene: TRBJ1-2; clone size: NA; V gene: TRBV7-9; D gene: NA; CDR3 DNA: TGTGCCAGCAGCCCCGCCTCCGTCTATGGCTACACCTTC; CDR3 protein: CASSPASVYGYTF
CDR3 length: 12; J gene: TRBJ1-2; clone size: once; V gene: TRBV19; D gene: TRBD1; CDR3 DNA: TGTGCCAGTAGTCCCCAGGGGGTGGACTACACCTTC; CDR3 protein: CASSPQGVDYTF
CDR3 length: 16; J gene: TRBJ2-3; clone size: NA; V gene: TRBV13; D gene: TRBD2; CDR3 DNA: TGTGCCAGCAGGCCAACAAAGCGGGGAAGCACAGATACGCAGTATTTT; CDR3 protein: CASRPTKRGSTDTQYF
CDR3 length: 15; J gene: TRBJ2-5; clone size: few; V gene: TRBV29-1; D gene: TRBD1; CDR3 DNA: TGCAGCGTTGAAGATCGGACAGGGCTAGGAGAGACCCAGTACTTC; CDR3 protein: CSVEDRTGLGETQYF
CDR3 length: 16; J gene: TRBJ2-7; clone size: NA; V gene: TRBV27; D gene: NA; CDR3 DNA: TGTGCCAGCAGCTTCAGCACAGGAGGGGTCTCCTACGAGCAGTACTTC; CDR3 protein: CASSFSTGGVSYEQYF
CDR3 length: 12; J gene: TRBJ2-7; clone size: NA; V gene: TRBV10-3; D gene: NA; CDR3 DNA: TGTGCCATCAGGGAGACAGTCCTCGAGCAGTACTTC; CDR3 protein: CAIRETVLEQYF
CDR3 length: 16; J gene: TRBJ2-1; clone size: few; V gene: TRBV5-6; D gene: TRBD2; CDR3 DNA: TGTGCCAGCAGCTTGATGCTAAGCGGGGGTCACAATGAGCAGTTCTTC; CDR3 protein: CASSLMLSGGHNEQFF
CDR3 length: 13; J gene: TRBJ1-2; clone size: NA; V gene: TRBV13; D gene: NA; CDR3 DNA: TGTGCCAGCAGCTTAGCCAGAAACTATGGCTACACCTTC; CDR3 protein: CASSLARNYGYTF
CDR3 length: 14; J gene: TRBJ2-1; clone size: NA; V gene: TRBV2; D gene: NA; CDR3 DNA: TGTGCCAGCAGAAGACAGGACTCCTACAATGAGCAGTTCTTC; CDR3 protein: CASRRQDSYNEQFF
CDR3 length: 16; J gene: TRBJ2-1; clone size: NA; V gene: TRBV7-6; D gene: TRBD2; CDR3 DNA: TGTGCCACCAGTGCTAGCGGGGAGGGGGCTGACAATGAGCAGTTCTTC; CDR3 protein: CATSASGEGADNEQFF
CDR3 length: 14; J gene: TRBJ2-7; clone size: NA; V gene: TRBV10-2; D gene: NA; CDR3 DNA: TGCGCCATCCGGGAAGGGGGGGACACCTACGAGCAGTACTTC; CDR3 protein: CAIREGGDTYEQYF